This passage covers 18 T cell receptor beta chains from one sample sequenced in a study of T cell changes during pregnancy in multiple sclerosis. TCRdb's copy holds only in-frame clones and misses some; the assay was immunoSEQ multiplex PCR. The sample yields 90,000 to 120,000 clones, 91% seen once. The material was peripheral blood, obtained after pregnancy. These receptors came from a female donor with multiple sclerosis, enrolled in a pregnancy study.

V usage is TRBV11-2 and J usage is TRBJ2-7; 11 nucleotides line up with TRBD2. The length of the CDR3 is 17 residues. V shed 5 bases and J 4 bases; nucleotides not matched to a gene: 13. The germline CDR1 and CDR2 sequences are SGHAT and FQNNGV. The CDR3 DNA reads TGTGCCAGCAGCCCCTTCTATAGCGGGGGGGGAGAATACGAGCAGTACTTC. It is translated as CASSPFYSGGGEYEQYF. Filled out from reference TRBV11-2 and TRBJ2-7, the complete variable domain reads EAGVAQSPRYKIIEKRQSVAFWCNPISGHATLYWYQQILGQGPKLLIQFQNNGVVDDSQLPKDRFSAERLKGVDSTLKIQPAKLEDSAVYLCASSPFYSGGGEYEQYFGPGTRLTVT.

The chain joins TRBV5-1 to TRBJ2-5; TRBD2 aligns across 15 bases. Trimming removed 4 bases from V and 9 bases from J; junction bases left unmatched: 10. This CDR3 spans 16 amino acids. Germline V gene lookup returns CDR1 SGHRS and CDR2 YFSETQ. The CDR3 nucleotides read TGCGCCAGCAGCCCAGGACTAGCGGGGGGGTGGTCGGCCCAGTACTTC. Protein product: CASSPGLAGGWSAQYF.

The chain is built from TRBV18 and TRBJ2-1; D is undetermined. Trimming removed 5 bases from V and 0 bases from J, with 14 bases in between. This CDR3 comprises 16 residues. The germline gives CDR1 KGHSH, CDR2 LQKENI. In nucleotides, the CDR3 is TGTGCCAGCTCAATGTCCGACGGAGACTCCTACAATGAGCAGTTCTTC. It is translated as CASSMSDGDSYNEQFF.

This rearrangement joins TRBV4-2 to TRBJ2-2; 8 bases match TRBD1. Germline V gene data show CDR1 as LGHNA and CDR2 as YNFKEQ. The trim removed 3 bases at V and 2 bases at J, leaving 8 bases unmatched. CDR3 length: 17 residues. Written as DNA, the CDR3 is TGTGCCAGCAGCCAGCGTCCCGGGACAGGAAACACCGGGGAGCTGTTTTTT. Amino acids: CASSQRPGTGNTGELFF.

The chain carries TRBV5-1 and TRBJ2-1; 8 bases map to TRBD1. CDR1 SGHRS and CDR2 YFSETQ come from the germline V gene. V gave up 4 bases and J gave up 6 bases; unmatched junction bases: 6. This CDR3 region has 14 residues. Written as DNA, the CDR3 is TGCGCCAGCAGCCCCAGGGGGCCTGTCAATGAGCAGTTCTTC. This gives the protein CASSPRGPVNEQFF.

This clone showed up just once. The V call is TRBV5-5, the J call TRBJ1-5; TRBD1 might be the D (5 bases). Looked up from germline, CDR1 is SGHKS and CDR2 is YYEKEE (reference sequence). V was shortened by 4 bases and J by 3 bases, with 11 bases between the two germline ends. The CDR3 contains 14 residues. The CDR3, as DNA: TGTGCCAGCAGCCACGGGGGAGACAATCAGCCCCAGCATTTT. The encoded protein is CASSHGGDNQPQHF.

V and J are TRBV27 and TRBJ1-2; D is undetermined. This CDR3 is 11 amino acids long. The V and J ends lost 5 bases and 6 bases respectively, with 7 bases between them. Germline V gives CDR1 MNHEY, CDR2 SMNVEV (reference sequence). The CDR3, as DNA: TGTGCCAGCAGTCACGGAGATGGCTACACCTTC. It is translated as CASSHGDGYTF.

This clone appeared a single time. CDR3 loop: CASSIQGALNQPQHF. The CDR3 DNA follows: TGTGCCAGCAGCATACAGGGGGCCTTGAATCAGCCCCAGCATTTT. The V call is TRBV7-2, the J call TRBJ1-5; 9 positions agree with TRBD1. Per germline, CDR1 SGHTA and CDR2 FQGNSA. V dropped 5 bases and J dropped 4; count of bases not matched to a gene: 6. The CDR3 is 15 amino acids.

This sequence joins TRBV9 and TRBJ1-2, with D unclear. Between the trimmed V and J ends, which lost 0 bases and 7 bases, there was a span of 10 bases. The CDR3 runs 13 residues. CDR1 is SGDLS, CDR2 YYNGEE, per germline. The CDR3 here is CASSVGGSPGYTF. The CDR3 nucleotides are TGTGCCAGCAGCGTAGGTGGGAGTCCTGGCTACACCTTC. The whole variable domain, filled in from reference TRBV9 and TRBJ1-2, reads DSGVTQTPKHLITATGQRVTLRCSPRSGDLSVYWYQQSLDQGLQFLIQYYNGEERAKGNILERFSAQQFPDLHSELNLSSLELGDSALYFCASSVGGSPGYTFGSGTRLTVV.

The chain carries TRBV9 and TRBJ1-1, with TRBD1 as a possible D gene (5 bases). With 3 bases removed from V and 0 bases from J, the gap between germline ends came to 12 bases. The CDR3 spans 15 residues. Germline-derived CDR1 and CDR2 are SGDLS and YYNGEE. The CDR3 coding sequence is TGTGCCAGCAGCGGACGACAGTACATGAACACTGAAGCTTTCTTT. Its translation: CASSGRQYMNTEAFF.

This clone was recorded a few times. The gene calls are TRBV11-2 and TRBJ1-1, with D perhaps TRBD1 (6 bases). The germline V gene encodes CDR1 SGHAT and CDR2 FQNNGV. V was shortened by 3 bases and J by 6 bases, with 14 bases between the two germline ends. There are 14 residues in the CDR3. CDR3 coding DNA: TGTGCCAGCAGCTTGTCCAGGGGTCGGGCTGAAGCTTTCTTT. Residues: CASSLSRGRAEAFF.

This clone came up once. The rearrangement uses TRBV10-3 and TRBJ2-1; 10 bases are a match to TRBD2. The CDR3 covers 13 residues. V was clipped by 7 bases and J by 9 bases; unmatched bases: 6. CDR1 and CDR2 from the germline V gene are ENHRY and SYGVKD. The CDR3 sequence is CAIIPGLASEQFF. The CDR3 bases are TGTGCCATCATCCCGGGACTAGCGAGTGAGCAGTTCTTC.

The V and J genes are TRBV18 and TRBJ1-6; TRBD1 matches at 7 bases. V shed 1 base and J 5 bases; nucleotides not matched to a gene: 2. Germline CDR1 KGHSH, CDR2 LQKENI. This CDR3 has 15 amino acids. CDR3 sequence (DNA): TGTGCCAGCTCACCACGGACAGGTGATAATTCACCCCTCCACTTT. Translation: CASSPRTGDNSPLHF.

This clone has only a few counts. This rearrangement joins TRBV6-5 to TRBJ2-7; 10 bases agree with TRBD1. Germline trimming cut 5 bases from V and 2 bases from J; bases unmatched to any gene: 3. Per germline, CDR1 MNHEY and CDR2 SVGAGI. The CDR3 sequence is 14 residues long. The CDR3 loop reads CASSQGQGTYEQYF. The CDR3 DNA follows: TGTGCCAGCAGTCAGGGACAGGGGACCTACGAGCAGTACTTC.

The chain recombines TRBV18 with TRBJ1-5, with TRBD1 identical over 11 bases. V shed 5 bases, J shed 2 bases, and the junction held 8 bases outside the gene matches. The CDR3 covers 17 residues. In germline, CDR1 is KGHSH, CDR2 LQKENI. The CDR3 here is CASSKDRGPQGNQPQHF. As DNA, the CDR3 is TGTGCCAGCTCAAAGGACAGGGGGCCCCAAGGCAATCAGCCCCAGCATTTT. The full variable domain, completed using reference TRBV18 and TRBJ1-5, is NAGVMQNPRHLVRRRGQEARLRCSPMKGHSHVYWYRQLPEEGLKFMVYLQKENIIDESGMPKERFSAEFPKEGPSILRIQQVVRGDSAAYFCASSKDRGPQGNQPQHFGDGTRLSIL.

This clone came up once. V and J are TRBV7-9 and TRBJ1-3, with D possibly matching TRBD1 (5 bases). The CDR3 is made up of 13 amino acids. From germline, CDR1 is SEHNR and CDR2 FQNEAQ (reference sequence). The V and J ends lost 10 bases and 3 bases respectively, with 13 bases between them. CDR3 region: CATSWGGGNTIYF. The CDR3 region has the DNA TGTGCCACCTCCTGGGGCGGTGGAAACACCATATATTTT.

This chain connects TRBV27 to TRBJ1-5; no reliable D call. With 6 bases removed from V and 3 bases from J, the gap between germline ends came to 12 bases. CDR3 length: 14 amino acids. Per the germline V gene, CDR1 is MNHEY and CDR2 is SMNVEV (reference sequence). The CDR3 DNA follows: TGTGCCAGCAGGGAGTCGCCTATCAATCAGCCCCAGCATTTT. This translates into CASRESPINQPQHF.

The chain recombines TRBV18 with TRBJ2-7, with D hard to call. This CDR3 region has 13 residues. Germline CDR1 reads KGHSH; CDR2 reads LQKENI. Between the trimmed V and J ends, which lost 3 bases and 2 bases, there was a span of 8 bases. Here the CDR3 DNA reads TGTGCCAGCTCACCCAGGCAAACCTACGAGCAGTACTTC. Its protein is CASSPRQTYEQYF.